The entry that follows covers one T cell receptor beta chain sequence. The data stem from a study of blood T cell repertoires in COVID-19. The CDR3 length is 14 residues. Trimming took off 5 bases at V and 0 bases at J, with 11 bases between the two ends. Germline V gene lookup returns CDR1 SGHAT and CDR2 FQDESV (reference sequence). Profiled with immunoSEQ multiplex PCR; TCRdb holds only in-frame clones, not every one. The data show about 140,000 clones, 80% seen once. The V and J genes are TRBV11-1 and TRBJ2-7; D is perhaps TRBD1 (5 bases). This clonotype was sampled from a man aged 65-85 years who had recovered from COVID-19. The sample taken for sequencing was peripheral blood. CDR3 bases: TGTGCCAGCAGCCGGACACAGAACTCCTACGAGCAGTACTTC. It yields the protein CASSRTQNSYEQYF.